This entry describes one T cell receptor (beta chain). This sample stems from a study of OX40 agonist ivuxolimab in advanced cancers. Method: immunoSEQ multiplex PCR; TCRdb's copy keeps in-frame clones and lacks some. In the table there are roughly 90,000 clones, roughly 91% of which are singletons. Trimming took 4 bases from V and 0 from J, leaving 13 bases between them. CDR3 length equals 16 residues. Germline V gene lookup returns CDR1 MDHEN and CDR2 SYDVKM. The source material was CD4+ or CD8+ T cells sorted from blood, sampled in a trial of the OX40 agonist ivuxolimab. The chain combines TRBV28 with TRBJ2-1, with a possible D match to TRBD2 (6 bases). The sequence was collected from an adult with an advanced solid tumor such as melanoma, head and neck, liver or kidney cancer. CDR3 bases: TGTGCCAGCAGTTCTTCTAGCGCCAGCTCCTACAATGAGCAGTTCTTC. Its translation is CASSSSSASSYNEQFF.